The 23 T cell receptor beta chains listed next were all sequenced from one sample in a study of blood T cell repertoires in COVID-19. TCRdb keeps only in-frame clones here, not all; method: immunoSEQ multiplex PCR. The sample lists roughly 160,000 clones; about 87% were seen once. Specimen: peripheral blood. The receptors shown here come from a man in his 60s with COVID-19, enrolled during active disease.

The chain is built from TRBV2 and TRBJ1-5; 7 nucleotides align to TRBD1. Losses at the gene ends were 3 bases for V and 4 bases for J; bases not matched to a gene: 3. The CDR3 totals 14 residues. Germline CDR1 is SNHLY and CDR2 is FYNNEI. CDR3 coding DNA: TGTGCCAGCAGTGATAGGACAGGTAATCAGCCCCAGCATTTT. As protein: CASSDRTGNQPQHF.

The chain joins TRBV27 to TRBJ1-5; D is possibly TRBD1 (6 bases). Germline V lookup: CDR1 MNHEY, CDR2 SMNVEV (reference sequence). This CDR3 spans 14 amino acids. V dropped 2 bases and J dropped 4 bases, with 9 bases sitting between them. CDR3 in amino acids: CASSLVTGNQPQHF. The CDR3 DNA sequence: TGTGCCAGCAGTTTAGTCACAGGGAATCAGCCCCAGCATTTT.

A few counts support this clone. The chain has TRBV10-3 and TRBJ1-4; 8 bases are shared with TRBD1. J gave up 8 bases and V 0 bases, and 5 bases lay outside the gene matches. This CDR3 is 15 amino acids long. Germline CDR1 reads ENHRY; CDR2 reads SYGVKD. CDR3 sequence reads: CAISESDRVGEKLFF. In DNA, the CDR3 is TGTGCCATCAGTGAGTCGGACAGGGTAGGGGAAAAACTGTTTTTT.

As for this clone: The germline gene is not matched at one end of the junction; a read error may be the cause. V gene TRBV7-7 combines with J gene TRBJ2-5; 10 bases fit TRBD2. This CDR3 spans 15 amino acids. In germline, CDR1 is SSHAT, CDR2 FNYEAQ (reference sequence). The CDR3 reads CASSNSGGAGETQYF. For the CDR3, the DNA is TGTGCTAGCAGCAACAGCGGGGGGGCTGGAGAGACCCAGTACTTC.

V is TRBV5-1 and J is TRBJ1-2; D may be TRBD1 (6 bases). The V end was cut by 4 bases, the J end by 0 bases, with 10 bases between. The CDR3 loop spans 14 amino acids. The germline gives CDR1 SGHRS, CDR2 YFSETQ. The CDR3 region is CASSPDRSNYGYTF. As DNA, the CDR3 is TGCGCCAGCAGCCCGGACAGATCTAACTATGGCTACACCTTC.

The J gene is TRBJ2-1, the V gene TRBV25-1; 9 bases line up with TRBD1. This CDR3 contains 14 residues. The ends lost 3 bases at V and 5 bases at J; junction bases unmatched: 2. The V gene's germline CDR1 is MGHDK and CDR2 SYGVNS. The CDR3: CASSDGQGNNEQFF. CDR3 nucleotide sequence: TGTGCCAGCAGTGATGGACAGGGGAACAATGAGCAGTTCTTC.

The chain recombines TRBV7-9 with TRBJ2-3; TRBD2 might be the D (5 bases). Trimming took off 2 bases at V and 2 bases at J, with 8 bases between the two ends. CDR3 length equals 14 residues. Germline loops: CDR1 SEHNR, CDR2 FQNEAQ (reference sequence). DNA for the CDR3: TGTGCCAGCAGCTTACAACTAGTCACAGATACGCAGTATTTT. Translating gives CASSLQLVTDTQYF.

This chain connects TRBV12-3 or TRBV12-4 to TRBJ2-3; unclear D gene. The V end lost 6 bases, the J end lost 7 bases, and 8 bases lay between the germline ends. The CDR3 has 11 amino acids. DNA for the CDR3: TGTGCCAGCAGCCTACAGAATACGCAGTATTTT. Its translation is CASSLQNTQYF.

The rearrangement uses TRBV6-5 and TRBJ2-3; D is possibly TRBD2 (5 bases). V was clipped by 4 bases and J by 0 bases, with 11 bases between them. CDR3 length: 15 residues. Per the germline V gene, CDR1 is MNHEY and CDR2 is SVGAGI. CDR3 amino acids: CASSFRGLSTDTQYF. In DNA, the CDR3 is TGTGCCAGCAGTTTTCGAGGACTCAGCACAGATACGCAGTATTTT.

V gene TRBV6-2 or TRBV6-3 combines with J gene TRBJ2-1; D is unclear. The CDR3 sequence is 12 residues long. The germline V gene has CDR1 MNHEY and CDR2 SVGEGT. Trimming removed 5 bases from V and 6 bases from J, with 8 bases in between. The CDR3 DNA sequence: TGTGCCAGCAGTGGGCCCTTCAATGAGCAGTTCTTC. Its translation: CASSGPFNEQFF.

The chain joins TRBV7-2 to TRBJ2-1; D perhaps matches TRBD1 (6 bases). Trimming stripped 2 bases from V and 1 base from J, with 12 bases between. The CDR3 has 16 amino acids. The germline CDR1 and CDR2 sequences are SGHTA and FQGNSA. In DNA form, the CDR3 reads TGTGCCAGCAGCTTATTAGGGCAGGGGTCCTACAATGAGCAGTTCTTC. It specifies CASSLLGQGSYNEQFF.

This chain connects TRBV7-3 to TRBJ2-1; D gene ambiguous. Germline values: CDR1 SGHTA, CDR2 FQGTGA. Trimming removed 2 bases at V and 6 bases at J, with 8 bases between. There are 13 residues in the CDR3. CDR3 region: CASSLPTSNEQFF. As DNA, the CDR3 is TGTGCCAGCAGCTTACCCACATCCAATGAGCAGTTCTTC.

The V gene is TRBV7-2, the J gene TRBJ2-7, with TRBD1 matching 9 bases. The V segment lost 5 bases and the J segment 9 bases; nucleotides outside the gene matches: 11. Per germline, CDR1 SGHTA and CDR2 FQGNSA. This CDR3 is built from 14 residues. The CDR3 loop reads CASSPEGQGTWQYF. The CDR3 DNA reads TGTGCCAGCAGCCCGGAAGGACAGGGGACTTGGCAGTACTTC.

V is TRBV19 and J is TRBJ2-1; TRBD2 matches 11 bases. With V trimmed by 2 bases and J by 9 bases, 9 bases remained unmatched. The CDR3 is made up of 16 amino acids. The germline V gene has CDR1 LNHDA and CDR2 SQIVND (reference sequence). As DNA, the CDR3 is TGTGCCAGTAGTATAACTAGCGGGAGAATTCTTGGTGAGCAGTTCTTC. Translated, it gives CASSITSGRILGEQFF.

The rearrangement links TRBV19 to TRBJ1-6; 7 bases agree with TRBD1. This CDR3 is 14 amino acids long. The germline gives CDR1 LNHDA, CDR2 SQIVND (reference sequence). Trimming at V came to 5 bases and at J to 9 bases, leaving 7 bases not matched to a gene. Here the CDR3 reads CASSRQGSGSPLHF. The CDR3 DNA reads TGTGCCAGTAGTCGACAGGGATCGGGTTCACCCCTCCACTTT.

This clone was picked up a small number of times. This chain connects TRBV7-9 to TRBJ1-4, with 9 bases matching TRBD1. The V segment lost 2 bases and the J segment 8 bases; nucleotides outside the gene matches: 6. Germline V gives CDR1 SEHNR, CDR2 FQNEAQ (reference sequence). The CDR3 extends over 15 amino acids. The CDR3 bases are TGTGCCAGCAGCTTAAGTACAGGGGGCCGAGAAAAACTGTTTTTT. It specifies CASSLSTGGREKLFF.

This chain links TRBV6-5 with TRBJ2-1; D is possibly TRBD2 (5 bases). V lost 0 bases and J 1 base, leaving 7 bases between the germline ends. The CDR3 covers 15 residues. Germline values: CDR1 MNHEY, CDR2 SVGAGI. This CDR3 reads CASSYSRTSYNEQFF. The CDR3 bases are TGTGCCAGCAGTTACTCGCGGACTTCCTACAATGAGCAGTTCTTC.

CDR3: CASSLDTNYGYTF. In nucleotides, the CDR3 is TGTGCCAGCTCACTGGACACGAACTATGGCTACACCTTC. The genes are TRBV18 and TRBJ1-2; possible D gene TRBD1, 5 bases. The V gene's germline CDR1 is KGHSH and CDR2 LQKENI. The CDR3 loop spans 13 amino acids. V was shortened by 4 bases and J by 2 bases, with 8 bases between the two germline ends.

The rearrangement joins TRBV12-3 or TRBV12-4 to TRBJ2-7; TRBD2 is a possible D gene (6 bases). V was clipped by 10 bases and J by 1 base, with 11 bases between them. CDR3 length: 12 amino acids. Here the CDR3 reads CATGGSSYEQYF. CDR3 DNA sequence: TGTGCCACCGGGGGAAGTTCCTACGAGCAGTACTTC.

The rearrangement links TRBV11-3 to TRBJ2-3; 10 positions match TRBD2. The germline V gene has CDR1 SGHNT and CDR2 YENEEA. CDR3 length equals 19 residues. J was trimmed by 3 bases and V by 1 base; bases with no gene match: 13. CDR3 nucleotides: TGTGCCAGCAGCTTAGTGGAGCTAGCGGGAGATCGCTCAACAGATACGCAGTATTTT. Its protein product is CASSLVELAGDRSTDTQYF.

This clone appeared many times. The rearrangement uses TRBV7-8 and TRBJ1-1; D possibly corresponds to TRBD1 (6 bases). CDR3 size: 14 residues. The germline gives CDR1 SGHVS, CDR2 FQNEAQ. With 1 base removed from V and 5 bases from J, the gap between germline ends came to 11 bases. The CDR3 DNA sequence: TGTGCCAGCAGCTTAGAAGGGGGTAGTACTGAAGCTTTCTTT. Its protein product is CASSLEGGSTEAFF.

This rearrangement joins TRBV29-1 to TRBJ1-5; D may be TRBD1 (5 bases). The CDR3 has 13 amino acids. Germline loops: CDR1 SQVTM, CDR2 ANQGSEA. Trimming shortened V by 4 bases and J by 8 bases, and 15 bases separated the two germline ends. CDR3 nucleotide sequence: TGCAGCGTTGGGTCAGGGTCCGAGGAGCCCCAGCATTTT. Translated, it gives CSVGSGSEEPQHF.

The chain carries TRBV30 and TRBJ2-7; possible D gene TRBD1, 6 bases. With 5 bases removed from V and 1 base from J, the gap between germline ends came to 12 bases. In germline, CDR1 is GTSNPN, CDR2 SVGIG (reference sequence). The length of the CDR3 is 13 residues. The CDR3 DNA sequence: TGTGCCTGGGGGGGCGGGCATTCCTACGAGCAGTACTTC. Protein: CAWGGGHSYEQYF.